What follows describes a single T cell receptor (beta chain). This specimen comes from a study of T cell responses to AZD1222 COVID-19 vaccine. Clones were read by immunoSEQ multiplex PCR, and TCRdb kept only the in-frame ones, dropping some. This table has fewer than 110,000 clones, about 88% appearing once. V was shortened by 4 bases and J by 2 bases, with 0 bases between the two germline ends. Germline CDR1 reads SGHDN; CDR2 reads FVKESK. The CDR3 has 12 residues. The sequencing used peripheral blood, collected on day 0 of AZD1222 vaccination. The chain employs TRBV14 and TRBJ2-6; D unresolved. The origin of this receptor is an adult in good health. The CDR3 sequence: CASSPGANVLTF. The CDR3 bases are TGTGCCAGCAGCCCTGGGGCCAACGTCCTGACTTTC.